This T cell receptor beta chain was identified in a study of tumor and adjacent non-tumor tissue in lung cancer. Looking at the study overall: Each sample yielded 3.5 million to 5 million productive TCRbeta reads on average.

The library came from three nested PCR rounds adapted from ARM-PCR protocols. TCRdb itself ran the multiplex PCR reads through MiXCR, one entry per CDR3 protein. The sample includes 110,000 or so distinct CDR3 sequences, roughly three fifths of them seen just once. The template was RNA from unsorted bulk tissue. Distant lung tissue was collected more than 3 cm away from the tumor edge. Trimming removed 1 base at V and 4 bases at J, with 14 bases between. Germline CDR1 is SGHRS and CDR2 is YFSETQ. The CDR3 extends over 15 amino acids. The table lists this clonotype with a count of one. What was sequenced was distant non-tumor lung tissue. The clonotype originates from a man between 60 and 70 years old with non-small cell lung cancer. This rearrangement joins TRBV5-1 to TRBJ2-5, with D hard to call. The CDR3 loop is CASSLFTGRPETQYF. CDR3 sequence (DNA): TGCGCCAGCAGCTTGTTCACGGGCAGGCCAGAGACCCAGTACTTC. The variable domain in full, with the rest retrieved from reference TRBV5-1 and TRBJ2-5, is KAGVTQTPRYLIKTRGQQVTLSCSPISGHRSVSWYQQTPGQGLQFLFEYFSETQRNKGNFPGRFSGRQFSNSRSEMNVSTLELGDSALYLCASSLFTGRPETQYFGPGTRLLVL.